A selection of T cell receptor beta chains follows, all from one sample in a study of post-analysis software for immune sequencing data. Using its own MiXCR run on the PCR reads, TCRdb lists one record per CDR3 protein. In the table there are about 460,000 distinct CDR3 sequences, under 55% of which are singletons. Sequencing input: blood. The receptors were sampled from a girl under 18 with multiple sclerosis. The CDR3 runs from the conserved cysteine through the conserved F or W. Each record gives: CDR3 protein, CDR3 DNA, clone size, J gene, D gene, V gene. A D gene is named only where the DNA matches it firmly. Only part of the rows carry a size: once, few, many, or a class if the clone is expanded.

CASSPRSGLLFDYNEQFF	TGTGCCAGCAGCCCAAGATCGGGGCTACTGTTCGACTACAATGAGCAGTTCTTC	few	TRBJ2-1	NA	TRBV4-2
CASSHLISRPYEQYF	TGTGCCAGCAGCCATTTGATCAGCCGACCCTACGAGCAGTACTTC	once	TRBJ2-7	NA	TRBV6-7
CASIPEGGPTGLYSNQPQHF	TGTGCCAGCATCCCCGAGGGGGGTCCGACAGGTCTCTATAGCAATCAGCCCCAGCATTTT	NA	TRBJ1-5	NA	TRBV28
CASKTSGDADTQYF	TGTGCCAGCAAGACTAGCGGGGATGCAGATACGCAGTATTTT	NA	TRBJ2-3	TRBD2	TRBV6-2/TRBV6-3
CSGYQSYNEQFF	TGCAGCGGATACCAATCCTACAATGAGCAGTTCTTC	NA	TRBJ2-1	NA	TRBV29-1
CAISGVKSSYNEQFF	TGTGCCATCAGTGGCGTCAAGAGCTCCTACAATGAGCAGTTCTTC	NA	TRBJ2-1	NA	TRBV10-3
CSARKGLAGVYEQYF	TGCAGTGCTAGGAAGGGCCTAGCGGGAGTATACGAGCAGTACTTC	few	TRBJ2-7	TRBD2	TRBV20-1
CSAKRLAGGKDTQYF	TGCAGTGCTAAACGACTAGCGGGAGGGAAAGATACGCAGTATTTT	few	TRBJ2-3	TRBD2	TRBV20-1
CASSDPGSTDTQYF	TGTGCCAGCAGCGACCCGGGGAGCACAGATACGCAGTATTTT	NA	TRBJ2-3	NA	TRBV9
CASSPPGRVDATEQFF	TGTGCCAGCTCACCACCTGGCAGGGTCGATGCGACTGAGCAGTTCTTC	few	TRBJ2-1	NA	TRBV18
CASSLALAGGSDTQYF	TGTGCCAGCAGCTTAGCGCTAGCGGGAGGGTCAGATACGCAGTATTTT	few	TRBJ2-3	TRBD2	TRBV7-2
CASSQDSTPGRPQHF	TGTGCCAGCAGCCAAGATAGCACCCCGGGCCGGCCCCAGCATTTT	few	TRBJ1-5	NA	TRBV3-1
CASSLVGGRSYEQYF	TGTGCCAGCAGCCTAGTGGGGGGTCGGTCCTACGAGCAGTACTTC	NA	TRBJ2-7	NA	TRBV7-2
CSARARLAGGPGYEQYF	TGCAGTGCTAGAGCCCGACTAGCGGGAGGGCCTGGGTACGAGCAGTACTTC	NA	TRBJ2-7	TRBD2	TRBV20-1
CASRQGPITTEELFF	TGTGCCAGCAGACAGGGACCGATCACGACCGAGGAGCTGTTTTTT	NA	TRBJ2-2	NA	TRBV28
CASSLGLAMETQYF	TGTGCCAGCAGCTTGGGACTAGCGATGGAGACCCAGTACTTC	few	TRBJ2-5	TRBD2	TRBV7-2
CASSSTSGEGRSQYF	TGTGCCAGCAGTTCGACTAGCGGGGAGGGTCGATCGCAGTATTTT	NA	TRBJ2-3	TRBD2	TRBV12-3/TRBV12-4
CASSGLGEQYF	TGTGCCAGCAGTGGATTGGGCGAGCAGTACTTC	NA	TRBJ2-7	NA	TRBV25-1
CASSPSSGTTDTQYF	TGCGCCAGCAGCCCATCTAGCGGAACCACAGATACGCAGTATTTT	few	TRBJ2-3	TRBD2	TRBV5-1
CASSHLPRDSNQPQHF	TGTGCCAGCAGTCATTTACCCAGGGATAGCAATCAGCCCCAGCATTTT	NA	TRBJ1-5	NA	TRBV27
CASSSLRGWEETQYF	TGTGCCAGCAGCTCACTCCGGGGCTGGGAAGAGACCCAGTACTTC	NA	TRBJ2-5	NA	TRBV3-1
CASTRPAGGFEQYF	TGTGCCAGCACCCGACCAGCGGGAGGTTTTGAGCAGTACTTC	NA	TRBJ2-7	TRBD2	TRBV28
CATSESGAGAYNEQFF	TGTGCCACCAGTGAATCCGGGGCAGGGGCCTACAATGAGCAGTTCTTC	NA	TRBJ2-1	NA	TRBV24-1
CASSLGGYQFF	TGTGCCAGCAGCTTGGGGGGATATCAGTTCTTC	NA	TRBJ2-1	NA	TRBV5-6
CASSQSGLQGYEQYF	TGTGCCAGCAGTCAGTCGGGACTCCAGGGTTACGAGCAGTACTTC	NA	TRBJ2-7	NA	TRBV28
CSARDLQNTGELFF	TGCAGTGCTAGGGATTTGCAGAACACCGGGGAGCTGTTTTTT	few	TRBJ2-2	NA	TRBV20-1
CSALSPTLSSYEQYF	TGCAGTGCCCTATCGCCTACATTGAGCTCCTACGAGCAGTACTTC	NA	TRBJ2-7	NA	TRBV20-1
CASSAPGASYGYTF	TGTGCCAGCAGTGCTCCCGGGGCAAGCTATGGCTACACCTTC	NA	TRBJ1-2	NA	TRBV25-1
CASSASRVEDTQYF	TGTGCCAGCAGCGCTAGTAGGGTCGAAGATACGCAGTATTTT	few	TRBJ2-3	NA	TRBV7-6
CASSQEIGTGLGYTF	TGCGCCAGCAGCCAAGAAATTGGGACAGGGTTAGGCTACACCTTC	few	TRBJ1-2	TRBD1	TRBV4-1
CASSQQTGGLTDTQYF	TGCGCCAGCAGCCAACAGACAGGGGGCCTCACAGATACGCAGTATTTT	NA	TRBJ2-3	TRBD1	TRBV4-1
CASSQVAGSGRAPNEQFF	TGTGCCAGCAGCCAAGTGGCGGGTAGCGGGAGGGCCCCGAATGAGCAGTTCTTC	NA	TRBJ2-1	TRBD2	TRBV14
CASSFGNQPQHF	TGTGCCAGCTCGTTCGGCAATCAGCCCCAGCATTTT	NA	TRBJ1-5	NA	TRBV6-2/TRBV6-3
CASSLDGGLVVSEQFF	TGTGCCAGCAGCTTAGATGGGGGACTAGTGGTGAGTGAGCAGTTCTTC	few	TRBJ2-1	TRBD2	TRBV11-2
CASRTRGLAGGLPESYNEQFF	TGTGCCAGCAGGACAAGAGGACTAGCGGGAGGGCTCCCGGAGTCCTACAATGAGCAGTTCTTC	NA	TRBJ2-1	TRBD2	TRBV12-3/TRBV12-4
CSAKGGAYEQYF	TGCAGCGCTAAAGGTGGCGCCTACGAGCAGTACTTC	NA	TRBJ2-7	NA	TRBV29-1
CASSLGLAGGPLVIEQYF	TGTGCCAGCAGCTTGGGGCTAGCGGGAGGGCCGCTCGTTATCGAGCAGTACTTC	NA	TRBJ2-7	TRBD2	TRBV5-6
CASSFMTDTQYF	TGTGCCAGCAGCTTTATGACAGATACGCAGTATTTT	few	TRBJ2-3	NA	TRBV7-2
CASSQNGLPADTQYF	TGCGCCAGCAGCCAAAACGGACTTCCCGCAGATACGCAGTATTTT	NA	TRBJ2-3	NA	TRBV4-1